This entry is about one T cell receptor (beta chain). The antigen is unknown. Some clones are missing from TCRdb's copy, which holds only in-frame ones; the method was immunoSEQ multiplex PCR. The sample includes 100,000 to 150,000 clones, more than 70% of them seen just once. This entry is derived from a study of T cells in localized non-small cell lung cancer. Germline CDR1 and CDR2: LNHDA and SQIVND (reference sequence). The CDR3 is 14 amino acids. V gave up 3 bases and J gave up 7 bases; unmatched junction bases: 5. Study-level results: Compared with tumor, uninvolved adjacent lung displayed greater T cell clonality, ranking highest overall.

The starting material was peripheral blood, obtained before any cancer treatment. The chain links TRBV19 to TRBJ2-5; 10 bases align to TRBD2. The source is a female donor of 60 years or more with stage I lung adenocarcinoma. The CDR3 protein is CASSIPGLAATQYF. Here the CDR3 DNA reads TGTGCCAGTAGTATTCCAGGACTAGCGGCGACCCAGTACTTC.